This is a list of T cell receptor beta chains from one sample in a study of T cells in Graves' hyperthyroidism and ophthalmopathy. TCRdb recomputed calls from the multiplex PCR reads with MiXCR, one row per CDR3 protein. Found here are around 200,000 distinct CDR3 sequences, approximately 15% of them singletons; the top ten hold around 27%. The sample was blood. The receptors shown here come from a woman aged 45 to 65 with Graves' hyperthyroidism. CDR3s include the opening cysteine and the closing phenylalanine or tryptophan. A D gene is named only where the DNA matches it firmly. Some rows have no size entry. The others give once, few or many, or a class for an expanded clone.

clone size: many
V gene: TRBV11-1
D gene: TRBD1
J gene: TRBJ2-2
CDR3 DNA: TGTGCCAGCAGCTTCCAGGACAGGTCGATGGACACCGGGGAGCTGTTTTTT
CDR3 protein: CASSFQDRSMDTGELFF

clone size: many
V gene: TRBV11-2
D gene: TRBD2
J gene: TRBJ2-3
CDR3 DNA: TGTGCCAGCAGCCGACGGGGGGGCGGAAACACAGATACGCAGTATTTT
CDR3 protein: CASSRRGGGNTDTQYF

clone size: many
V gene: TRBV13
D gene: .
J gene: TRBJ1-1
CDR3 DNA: TGTGCCAGCAGCTTATGGGGTTCGTGGGCGGACACTGAAGCTTTCTTT
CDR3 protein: CASSLWGSWADTEAFF

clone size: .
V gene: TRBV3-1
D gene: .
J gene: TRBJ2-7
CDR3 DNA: TGTGCCAGCAGCCAAGAATGGGCGACTGAGCAGTACTTC
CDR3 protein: CASSQEWATEQYF

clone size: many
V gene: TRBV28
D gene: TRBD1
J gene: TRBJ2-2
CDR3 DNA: TGTGCCAGCAGAAGGACAGGGGCGAACACCGGGGAGCTGTTTTTT
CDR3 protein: CASRRTGANTGELFF

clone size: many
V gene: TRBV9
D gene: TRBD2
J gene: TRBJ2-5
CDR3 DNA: TGTGCCAGCAGCGCACAGGGGGGTCTAGCGGGGGGAGGTACCCAAGAGACCCAGTACTTC
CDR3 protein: CASSAQGGLAGGGTQETQYF

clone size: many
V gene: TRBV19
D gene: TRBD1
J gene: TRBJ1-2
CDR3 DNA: TGTGCCAGTAGTATAGCCGGGACAGGGGGCGCGTATGGCTACACCTTC
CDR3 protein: CASSIAGTGGAYGYTF

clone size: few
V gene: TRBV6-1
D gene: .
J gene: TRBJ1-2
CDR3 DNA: TGTGCCAGCAGTGACAGGGGCCCCTATGGCTACACCTTC
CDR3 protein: CASSDRGPYGYTF

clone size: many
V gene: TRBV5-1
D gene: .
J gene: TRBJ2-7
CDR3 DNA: TGCGCCAGCAGCTTGGTTGGGAGAGAGTACGAGCAGTACTTC
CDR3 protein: CASSLVGREYEQYF

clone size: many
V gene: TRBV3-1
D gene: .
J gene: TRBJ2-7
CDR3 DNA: TGTGCCAGCAGCCATCCGGACAGTTACGAGCAGTACTTC
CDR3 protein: CASSHPDSYEQYF

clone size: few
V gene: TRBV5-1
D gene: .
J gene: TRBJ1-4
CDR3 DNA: TGCGCCAGCAGCTTGGACGGGCGGGCGGCTAATGAAAAACTGTTTTTT
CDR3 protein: CASSLDGRAANEKLFF

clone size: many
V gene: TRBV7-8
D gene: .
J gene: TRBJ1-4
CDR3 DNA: TGTGCCGGCAGCTTAGGGCTCACTAATGAAAAACTGTTTTTT
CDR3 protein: CAGSLGLTNEKLFF

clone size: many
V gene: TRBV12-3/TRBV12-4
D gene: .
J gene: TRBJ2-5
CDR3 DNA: TGTGCCAGCAGTTTTGGCGGGGCCGGACCAGAGACCCAGTACTTC
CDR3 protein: CASSFGGAGPETQYF

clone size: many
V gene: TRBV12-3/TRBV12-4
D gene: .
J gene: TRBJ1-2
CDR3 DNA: TGTGCCAGCAGCCTCGGGGGCTATAATGGCTACACCTTC
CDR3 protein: CASSLGGYNGYTF

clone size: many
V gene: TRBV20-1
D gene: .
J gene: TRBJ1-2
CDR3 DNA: TGCAGTGCCCTCAGGTTTGGGTATGGCTACACCTTC
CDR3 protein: CSALRFGYGYTF

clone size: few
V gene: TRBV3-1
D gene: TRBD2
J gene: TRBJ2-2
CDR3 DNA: TGTGCCAGCAGCCGGCTAGCGGGGGTCAACACCGGGGAGCTGTTTTTT
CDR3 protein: CASSRLAGVNTGELFF

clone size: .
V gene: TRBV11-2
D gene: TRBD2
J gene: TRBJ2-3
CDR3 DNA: TGTGCCAGCAGCTTAGCTAGCGGGAGTAGGGGCACAGATACGCAGTATTTT
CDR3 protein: CASSLASGSRGTDTQYF

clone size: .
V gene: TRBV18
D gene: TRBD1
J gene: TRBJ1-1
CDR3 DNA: TGTGCCAGCTGGCAGGGGGCAAAGAACACTGAAGCTTTCTTT
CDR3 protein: CASWQGAKNTEAFF

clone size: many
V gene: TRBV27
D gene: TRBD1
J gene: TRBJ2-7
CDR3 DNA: TGTGCCAGCAGTTTATGGGCCCGACAGGGCCCCTACGAGCAGTACTTC
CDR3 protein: CASSLWARQGPYEQYF

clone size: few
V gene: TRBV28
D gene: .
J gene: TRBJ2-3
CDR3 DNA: TGTGCCAGCAGTTCAAAGACACGGAGCACAGATACGCAGTATTTT
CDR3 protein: CASSSKTRSTDTQYF

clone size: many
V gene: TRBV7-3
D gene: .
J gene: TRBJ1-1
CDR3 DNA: TGTGCCAGCAGCTTAACCGCAGGAAGCTACACTGAAGCTTTCTTT
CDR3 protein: CASSLTAGSYTEAFF

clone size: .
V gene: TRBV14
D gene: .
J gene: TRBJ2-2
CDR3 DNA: TGTGCCAGCAGCCATGTGCGGGGCGCGAACACCGGGGAGCTGTTTTTT
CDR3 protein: CASSHVRGANTGELFF

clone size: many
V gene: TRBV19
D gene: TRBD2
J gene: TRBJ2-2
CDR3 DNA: TGTGCCAGTAGTATCTCTTCGGGAGGGAACGGGGAGCTGTTTTTT
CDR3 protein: CASSISSGGNGELFF

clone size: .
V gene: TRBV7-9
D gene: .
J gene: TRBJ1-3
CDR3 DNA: TGTGCCAGCAGCTTATTTGCATCTGGAAACACCATATATTTT
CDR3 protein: CASSLFASGNTIYF

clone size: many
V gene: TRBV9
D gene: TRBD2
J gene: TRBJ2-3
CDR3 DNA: TGTGCCAGCAGCGTAGGACCGGGACTAGCAACAGATACGCAGTATTTT
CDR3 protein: CASSVGPGLATDTQYF

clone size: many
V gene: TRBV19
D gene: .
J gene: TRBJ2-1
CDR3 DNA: TGTGCCAGTAGTATAAGAGGGGTGGGCAATGAGCAGTTCTTC
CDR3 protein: CASSIRGVGNEQFF

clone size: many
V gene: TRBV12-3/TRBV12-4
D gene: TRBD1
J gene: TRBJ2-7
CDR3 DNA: TGTGCCAGCAGTTTTCGAGGGGGCGTCTACGAGCAGTACTTC
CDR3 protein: CASSFRGGVYEQYF

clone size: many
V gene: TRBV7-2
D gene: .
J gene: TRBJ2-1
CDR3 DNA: TGTGCCGGCAGCTTAAGTTCTACGGGGAGGTACAATGAGCAGTTCTTC
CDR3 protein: CAGSLSSTGRYNEQFF

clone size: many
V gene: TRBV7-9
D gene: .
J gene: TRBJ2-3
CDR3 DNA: TGTGCCAGCAGCTTCTCACAAATAAGCACAGATACGCAGTATTTT
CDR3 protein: CASSFSQISTDTQYF

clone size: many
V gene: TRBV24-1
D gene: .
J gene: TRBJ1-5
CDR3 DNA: TGTGCCACCAGTGACCTCCGGAGAGGGAGGGTCAATCAGCCCCAGCATTTT
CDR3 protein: CATSDLRRGRVNQPQHF

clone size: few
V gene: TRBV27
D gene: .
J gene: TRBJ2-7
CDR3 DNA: TGTGCCAGCAGTGTAGGGGGAACCTACGAGCAGTACTTC
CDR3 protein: CASSVGGTYEQYF

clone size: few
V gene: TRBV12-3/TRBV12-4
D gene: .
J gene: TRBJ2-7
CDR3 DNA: TGTGCCAGCAGTTTAGGTATCTCCTACGAGCAGTACTTC
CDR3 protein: CASSLGISYEQYF

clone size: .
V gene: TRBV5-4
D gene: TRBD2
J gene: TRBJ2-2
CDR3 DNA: TGTGCCAGCAGCTTCCCGGCGGCGGGGGGACCCGGGGAGCTGTTTTTT
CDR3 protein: CASSFPAAGGPGELFF

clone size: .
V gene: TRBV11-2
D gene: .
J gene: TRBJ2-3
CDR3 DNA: TGTGCCAGCAGCTTAGTGTCCCGAGGGGTAATAGATACGCAGTATTTT
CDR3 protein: CASSLVSRGVIDTQYF

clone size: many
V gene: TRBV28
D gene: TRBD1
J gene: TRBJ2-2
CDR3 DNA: TGTGCCATCCGAGGGACAGTGAACACCGGGGAGCTGTTTTTT
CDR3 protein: CAIRGTVNTGELFF

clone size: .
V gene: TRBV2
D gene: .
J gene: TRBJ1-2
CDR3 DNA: TGTGCCAGCAGGGACCTAGGTCTCTATGGCTACACCTTC
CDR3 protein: CASRDLGLYGYTF

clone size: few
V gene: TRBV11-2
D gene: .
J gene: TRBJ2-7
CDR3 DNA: TGTGCCAGCAGCTATGGGGGTGGGAGCGAGCAGTACTTC
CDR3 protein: CASSYGGGSEQYF

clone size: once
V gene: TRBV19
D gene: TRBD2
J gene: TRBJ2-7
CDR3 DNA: TGTGCCAGTAGTATAAGGCGGGGGGAAGTCTACGAGCAGTACTTC
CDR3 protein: CASSIRRGEVYEQYF

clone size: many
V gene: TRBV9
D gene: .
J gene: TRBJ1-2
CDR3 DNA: TGTGCCAGCAGCCGCGCTTCATATGGCTACACCTTC
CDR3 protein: CASSRASYGYTF

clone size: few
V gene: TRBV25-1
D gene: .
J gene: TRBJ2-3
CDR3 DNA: TGTGCCAGCATGGGGGGATGGGCAGATACGCAGTATTTT
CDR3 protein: CASMGGWADTQYF

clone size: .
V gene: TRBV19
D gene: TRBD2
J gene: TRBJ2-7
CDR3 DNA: TGTGCCAGTAGTTTCGGGGGGGAATCCTACGAGCAGTACTTC
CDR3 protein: CASSFGGESYEQYF

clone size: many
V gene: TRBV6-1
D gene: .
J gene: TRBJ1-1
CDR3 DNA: TGTGCCAGCAGTTACAGCTGGTCGAACACTGAAGCTTTCTTT
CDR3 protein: CASSYSWSNTEAFF

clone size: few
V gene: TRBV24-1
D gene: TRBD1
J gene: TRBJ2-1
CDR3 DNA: TGTGCCACCAGTGATTATCAGGGGGCGAACTACAATGAGCAGTTCTTC
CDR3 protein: CATSDYQGANYNEQFF

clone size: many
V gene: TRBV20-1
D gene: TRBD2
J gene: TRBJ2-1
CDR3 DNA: TGCAGTTCCCCCCCCCGGGGGGGCTCCTACAATGAGCAGTTCTTC
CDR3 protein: CSSPPRGGSYNEQFF

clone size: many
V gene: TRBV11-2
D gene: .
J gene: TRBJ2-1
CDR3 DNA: TGTGCCAGCAGCTTAGTTTACATTCTATCCAGCTTGGATGAGCAGTTCTTC
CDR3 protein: CASSLVYILSSLDEQFF

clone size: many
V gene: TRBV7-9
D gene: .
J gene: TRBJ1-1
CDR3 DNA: TGTGCCAGCAGCTTAGATGGAGCGAACACTGAAGCTTTCTTT
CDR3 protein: CASSLDGANTEAFF

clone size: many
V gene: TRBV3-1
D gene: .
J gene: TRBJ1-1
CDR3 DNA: TGTGCCAGCAGCCACCGGGGCAGGGCAAACACTGAAGCTTTCTTT
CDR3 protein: CASSHRGRANTEAFF

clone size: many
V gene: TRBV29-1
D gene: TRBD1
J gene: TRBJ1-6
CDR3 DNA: TGCAGCGGGGAGGGACAGAAATTCTCCTATAATTCACCCCTCCACTTT
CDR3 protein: CSGEGQKFSYNSPLHF

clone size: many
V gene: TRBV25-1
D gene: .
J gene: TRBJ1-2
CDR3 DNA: TGTGCCAGCAGCCTAGAGGGGGACGGGCAGCGGTATGGCTACACCTTC
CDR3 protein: CASSLEGDGQRYGYTF

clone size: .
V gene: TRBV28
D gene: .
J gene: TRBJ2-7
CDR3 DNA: TGTGCCATCCGTCTATCAGGAGCCTACGAGCAGTACTTC
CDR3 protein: CAIRLSGAYEQYF

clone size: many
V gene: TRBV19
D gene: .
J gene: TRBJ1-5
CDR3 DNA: TGTGCCTCCGAGTGGACATTTTCTAGCAATCAGCCCCAGCATTTT
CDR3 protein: CASEWTFSSNQPQHF

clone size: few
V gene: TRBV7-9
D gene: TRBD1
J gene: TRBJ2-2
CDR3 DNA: TGTGCCAGCAGCCAGACAGGGGGTAGTTATGAAAAGCTGTTTTTT
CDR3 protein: CASSQTGGSYEKLFF